One and the same sample provided the 10 T cell receptor beta chains below, sequenced in a study of identifying expanded T cells in peripheral blood. Here immunoSEQ multiplex PCR was the method, and the copy in TCRdb shows in-frame clones only, minus some. Here the sample spans fewer than 85,000 clones, roughly four fifths being singletons. Sample: blood. The receptors were sampled from a person aged 18 to 75 in good health.

The chain carries TRBV4-3 and TRBJ2-7; 11 nucleotides align to TRBD2. The CDR3 is made up of 15 amino acids. Germline V gene lookup returns CDR1 LGHNA and CDR2 YSLEER. V gave up 0 bases and J gave up 4 bases; unmatched junction bases: 2. The CDR3 here is CASSQEVAGGYEQYF. In DNA form, the CDR3 reads TGCGCCAGCAGCCAAGAGGTAGCGGGAGGGTACGAGCAGTACTTC.

The rearrangement links TRBV19 to TRBJ1-2; 8 bases align to TRBD1. From germline, CDR1 is LNHDA and CDR2 SQIVND (reference sequence). The CDR3 length is 15 residues. V shed 6 bases, J shed 5 bases, and the junction held 11 bases outside the gene matches. Written as DNA, the CDR3 is TGTGCCAGTAGCCCGGGGCCCCGGACAGGGTATGGCTACACCTTC. It encodes CASSPGPRTGYGYTF.

The rearrangement joins TRBV7-2 to TRBJ1-1, with D hard to call. V lost 1 base to trimming and J lost 4 bases, with 7 bases between them. Looked up from germline, CDR1 is SGHTA and CDR2 is FQGNSA. CDR3 size: 13 residues. This chain's CDR3 is CASSLVSGTEAFF. Here the CDR3 DNA reads TGTGCCAGCAGCTTAGTTTCGGGCACTGAAGCTTTCTTT. The complete variable domain, with remaining parts taken from reference TRBV7-2 and TRBJ1-1, reads GAGVSQSPSNKVTEKGKDVELRCDPISGHTALYWYRQSLGQGLEFLIYFQGNSAPDKSGLPSDRFSAERTGGSVSTLTIQRTQQEDSAVYLCASSLVSGTEAFFGQGTRLTVV.

This chain links TRBV13 with TRBJ2-3, with D hard to call. V gave up 2 bases and J gave up 4 bases, with 4 bases separating them. From germline, CDR1 is PRHDT and CDR2 FYEKMQ (reference sequence). This CDR3 is 12 amino acids long. The CDR3, as DNA: TGTGCCAGCAGCTTATGGCCAGATACGCAGTATTTT. Its translation is CASSLWPDTQYF.

The chain couples TRBV14 to TRBJ2-5; D is uncertain. The V end lost 1 base, the J end lost 5 bases, and 8 bases lay between the germline ends. CDR3 length: 13 residues. Germline CDR1 and CDR2: SGHDN and FVKESK. The CDR3 reads CASSQGMVETQYF. Written as DNA, the CDR3 is TGTGCCAGCAGCCAAGGGATGGTGGAGACCCAGTACTTC.

CDR3 DNA sequence: TGTGCCAGCAGCTTGGCCGGACAGGTCAACTACGAGCAGTACTTC. It yields the protein CASSLAGQVNYEQYF. The chain recombines TRBV11-1 with TRBJ2-7, with TRBD1 matching over 7 bases. Germline V CDR1 and CDR2: SGHAT, FQDESV (reference sequence). The CDR3 is 15 residues long. With 3 bases clipped from V and 3 bases from J, the junction kept 8 bases outside the gene matches.

The genes are TRBV29-1 and TRBJ2-3; the match to TRBD2 covers 12 bases. The germline CDR1 and CDR2 sequences are SQVTM and ANQGSEA. This CDR3 is built from 17 residues. V lost 3 bases, J lost 2 bases, and 9 bases stayed unmatched. The CDR3 region has the DNA TGCAGCGTTGAGTCCAGACTAGCGGGAGCCCACACAGATACGCAGTATTTT. Residues: CSVESRLAGAHTDTQYF.

The rearrangement joins TRBV4-1 to TRBJ1-1, with a possible D match to TRBD1 (5 bases). The germline gives CDR1 MGHRA, CDR2 YSYEKL. The CDR3 contains 14 residues. Trimming took 3 bases from V and 12 from J, leaving 20 bases between them. In DNA, the CDR3 is TGCGCCAGCAGCCAGTCGGGGCCGGGGGTGAGAACTTTCTTT. It codes for CASSQSGPGVRTFF.

The CDR3 DNA sequence: TGTGCCAGCAGTCCTATACTAGCGGGAGGGATCGAGCAGTACTTC. This gives the protein CASSPILAGGIEQYF. The chain carries TRBV6-4 and TRBJ2-7; 13 nucleotides align to TRBD2. J was trimmed by 6 bases and V by 5 bases; bases with no gene match: 7. This CDR3 is built from 15 residues. The germline V gene encodes CDR1 MRHNA and CDR2 SNTAGT.

Here the CDR3 DNA reads TGTGCCAGTAGTCCGCGAAGCGGGAGCCGCCAAGAGACCCAGTACTTC. Residues: CASSPRSGSRQETQYF. This chain uses TRBV19 with TRBJ2-5, with TRBD2 matching over 8 bases. The J segment lost 1 base and the V segment lost 5 bases, leaving 9 bases of the junction unmatched. Germline V gene sequence: CDR1 LNHDA, CDR2 SQIVND (reference sequence). The CDR3 runs to 16 residues.